A selection of T cell receptor beta chains follows, all from one sample in a study of blood T cell repertoires in COVID-19. Some clones are missing from TCRdb's copy, which holds only in-frame ones; the method was immunoSEQ multiplex PCR. The table records some 300,000 clones, approximately 89% of them present only once. The sample consisted of peripheral blood. The receptors derive from a woman in her twenties or thirties who had recovered from COVID-19. The CDR3 runs from the conserved cysteine through the conserved F or W.

V gene,J gene,CDR3 protein
TRBV5-4,TRBJ2-2,CASSFTAGTGVPGELFF
TRBV18,TRBJ1-1,CASSLGGMNTEAFF
TRBV30,TRBJ1-2,CAWSVGREYYGYTF
TRBV27,TRBJ2-5,CATKRGGAGETQYF
TRBV27,TRBJ1-1,CASSFSSRGGDTEAFF
TRBV15,TRBJ2-7,CATSRLYFYEQYF
TRBV5-1,TRBJ2-5,CASSAMGVQETQYF
TRBV4-2,TRBJ1-1,CASSQPGSTTEAFF
TRBV6-2/TRBV6-3,TRBJ2-7,CASSRSRDSYSYEQYF
TRBV5-1,TRBJ2-5,CASSLVGTGGVETQYF
TRBV2,TRBJ1-2,CASPGPGQGTGGYTF
TRBV5-1,TRBJ1-5,CASSLGGYQPQHF
TRBV30,TRBJ1-1,CAWSGRPVVLGGFTEAFF
TRBV6-5,TRBJ1-2,CASSDRGDYGYTF
TRBV4-1,TRBJ2-3,CASRRQGLPPSHTDTQYF
TRBV2,TRBJ1-1,CASSGQGGPAEAFF
TRBV6-2/TRBV6-3,TRBJ1-2,CASSDLDRGYGYTF
TRBV5-4,TRBJ2-5,CASKTESQETQYF
TRBV5-4,TRBJ2-4,CASSLAGMVGIQYF
TRBV4-1,TRBJ1-4,CASSQDGTSTNEKLFF
TRBV27,TRBJ2-3,CASSLGTGGADTQYF
TRBV4-1,TRBJ1-2,CASSLNRQAARGYTF
TRBV28,TRBJ1-2,CASTLQGAGYTF
TRBV3-1/TRBV3-2,TRBJ1-5,CASSFTGGQPQHF
TRBV18,TRBJ2-1,CASSPTSGGYNEQFF
TRBV4-2,TRBJ1-6,CASSQGGVSYNSPLHF
TRBV4-2,TRBJ1-6,CASSQGWDRGHSPLHF
TRBV12-3/TRBV12-4,TRBJ2-7,CASSSSGLYEQYF
TRBV7-2,TRBJ2-3,CASSQELATTDTQYF
TRBV11-2,TRBJ2-3,CASSLLGGGTDTQYF
TRBV19,TRBJ2-2,CASSRLGTHTGELFF
TRBV12-3/TRBV12-4,TRBJ2-3,CASSSGQSDTQYF
TRBV11-2,TRBJ2-5,CASSTRTGQETQYF
TRBV30,TRBJ1-2,CAWSGRTGGYTF
TRBV6-5,TRBJ1-5,CASSQPGVNQPQHF
TRBV30,TRBJ2-7,CAWSMNPGAAQYEQYF
TRBV6-6,TRBJ2-4,CASSPTEAKNIQYF
TRBV11-2,TRBJ1-1,CASSLERGARTEAFF
TRBV30,TRBJ2-3,CAWSSGGTDTQYF
TRBV29-1,TRBJ1-2,CSDLGAEGFYGYTF
TRBV28,TRBJ1-2,CANHPVDRSYGYTF
TRBV6-5,TRBJ1-1,CASSYRTVTEAFF
TRBV2,TRBJ2-7,CASSESSFGPYEQYF
TRBV5-4,TRBJ1-2,CASSFLDRLGYGYTF
TRBV5-1,TRBJ1-1,CASSLSEEAFF
TRBV3-1/TRBV3-2,TRBJ2-3,CASSSYEGERTDTQYF
TRBV7-8,TRBJ2-1,CASSRADYNEQFF
TRBV14,TRBJ2-7,CASSQTRQGGIQF
TRBV3-1/TRBV3-2,TRBJ2-7,CASSQAPGPEQYF
TRBV5-1,TRBJ1-4,CASSSDRDGEKLFF
TRBV6-5,TRBJ2-5,CASRTHPTGNETQYF
TRBV28,TRBJ2-1,CASSSPLNEQFF